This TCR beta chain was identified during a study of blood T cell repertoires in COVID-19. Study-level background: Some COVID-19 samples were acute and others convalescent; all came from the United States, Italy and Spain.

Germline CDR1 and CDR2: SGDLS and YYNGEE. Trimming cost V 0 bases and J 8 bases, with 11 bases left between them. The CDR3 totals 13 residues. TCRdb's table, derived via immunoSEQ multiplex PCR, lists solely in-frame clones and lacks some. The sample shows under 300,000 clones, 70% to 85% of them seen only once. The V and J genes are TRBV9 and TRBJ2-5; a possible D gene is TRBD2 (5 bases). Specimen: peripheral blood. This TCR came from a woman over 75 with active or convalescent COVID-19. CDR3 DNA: TGTGCCAGCAGCGTAGGGGTGGAGGTCACCCAGTACTTC. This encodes CASSVGVEVTQYF.